The 11 T cell receptor beta chains presented below share a single source sample, sequenced in a study of cytomegalovirus exposure and HLA in healthy donors. A multiplex PCR was run with 60 Vbeta primers and 13 Jbeta primers. Only in-frame clones appear in the TCRdb table, and some are missing; sequencing was by immunoSEQ multiplex PCR. The table lists about 130,000 clones, approximately 78% of them singletons. The sample was PBMCs. Receptors were obtained from a young woman in good health and CMV-seronegative.

The chain recombines TRBV5-4 with TRBJ2-1; 16 nucleotides agree with TRBD2. V shed 3 bases and J 3 bases; nucleotides not matched to a gene: 6. Germline-derived CDR1 and CDR2 are SGHNT and YYREEE (reference sequence). The CDR3 is 18 residues long. This CDR3 is CASSWPGLAGGFYNEQFF. The CDR3 DNA is TGTGCCAGCAGCTGGCCGGGACTAGCGGGAGGGTTCTACAATGAGCAGTTCTTC.

This clone appeared a few times. The chain has TRBV5-6 and TRBJ2-1; no definite D call. The CDR3 extends over 13 amino acids. Trimming pared 0 bases from V and 7 bases from J, leaving 8 bases between. CDR1 and CDR2 from the germline V gene are SGHDT and YYEEEE. Written as DNA, the CDR3 is TGTGCCAGCAGCTTGGTGACATCGAATGAGCAGTTCTTC. It encodes CASSLVTSNEQFF.

This clone has more than one count but fewer than ten. This chain uses TRBV7-2 with TRBJ2-5, with 7 positions matching TRBD1. V was pared by 5 bases and J by 1 base, with 4 bases of the junction left unmatched. The CDR3 runs 14 residues. CDR1 is SGHTA and CDR2 is FQGNSA in the germline V gene. CDR3 nucleotide sequence: TGTGCCAGCAGCATCGGGACAGTCCAAGAGACCCAGTACTTC. Translation gives CASSIGTVQETQYF.

V and J are TRBV7-6 and TRBJ1-4, with 7 nucleotides matching TRBD1. V trimming: 4 bases; J trimming: 7 bases; junction bases outside the gene matches: 9. CDR3 length equals 15 residues. The germline V gene encodes CDR1 SGHVS and CDR2 FNYEAQ. CDR3 in amino acids: CASSSGQAALEKLFF. CDR3 nucleotides: TGTGCCAGCAGCTCCGGACAGGCGGCACTTGAAAAACTGTTTTTT.

The rearrangement joins TRBV6-5 to TRBJ1-3; D possibly corresponds to TRBD1 (6 bases). The CDR3 has 16 amino acids. Per germline, CDR1 MNHEY and CDR2 SVGAGI. V gave up 4 bases and J gave up 1 base, with 14 bases separating them. The CDR3 region is CASSLDRSASGNTIYF. As DNA, the CDR3 is TGTGCCAGCAGTTTGGACAGATCCGCTTCTGGAAACACCATATATTTT.

This clone was seen more than once but under ten times. J is TRBJ1-3 and V is TRBV6-5, with 9 bases identical to TRBD1. Germline CDR1 is MNHEY and CDR2 is SVGAGI. The CDR3 consists of 15 residues. The ends lost 7 bases at V and 3 bases at J; junction bases unmatched: 7. The DNA of the CDR3 is TGTGCCAGCATTTCACAGGGGGCAGATGGAAACACCATATATTTT. Translation gives CASISQGADGNTIYF.

The CDR3 reads CASSSQTVSGLLSPLHF. DNA of the CDR3: TGTGCCAGCAGCTCCCAGACAGTTTCGGGCTTACTCTCACCCCTCCACTTT. The chain combines TRBV7-3 with TRBJ1-6; D perhaps matches TRBD1 (5 bases). V was shortened by 4 bases and J by 10 bases, with 23 bases between the two germline ends. Germline V gives CDR1 SGHTA, CDR2 FQGTGA. The CDR3 spans 17 residues.

The chain links TRBV4-1 to TRBJ1-5, with a weak D call TRBD1 (5 bases). The CDR3 runs to 16 residues. Germline assignment: CDR1 MGHRA and CDR2 YSYEKL. Trimming left V 0 bases short and J 2 bases short, with 11 bases between. The DNA for the CDR3 is TGCGCCAGCAGCCAAGAAGGATGGGGCGGCAATCAGCCCCAGCATTTT. Its protein product is CASSQEGWGGNQPQHF.

The rearrangement links TRBV7-9 to TRBJ2-3; 11 nucleotides match TRBD2. Germline CDR1 is SEHNR and CDR2 is FQNEAQ (reference sequence). There are 15 residues in the CDR3. V lost 5 bases to trimming and J lost 7 bases; unmatched junction nucleotides: 8. The CDR3 sequence: CASSPSGGLPHTQYF. CDR3 coding DNA: TGTGCCAGCAGCCCTAGCGGGGGGCTCCCCCATACGCAGTATTTT.

This rearrangement joins TRBV6-5 to TRBJ1-6; 10 bases fit TRBD1. Germline V gives CDR1 MNHEY, CDR2 SVGAGI. With V trimmed by 6 bases and J by 9 bases, 8 bases remained unmatched. This CDR3 has 15 amino acids. The CDR3 here is CASSPTGTGASPLHF. The CDR3 DNA reads as TGTGCCAGCAGCCCAACGGGGACAGGGGCTTCACCCCTCCACTTT.

The V and J genes are TRBV5-1 and TRBJ2-5; D might be TRBD1 (6 bases). The length of the CDR3 is 18 residues. The germline CDR1 and CDR2 sequences are SGHRS and YFSETQ. V was cut by 0 bases and J by 0 bases, with 18 bases left in between. In DNA, the CDR3 is TGCGCCAGCAGCTTGGGCCCTACCAGGGGTGCTTACCAAGAGACCCAGTACTTC. Translating gives CASSLGPTRGAYQETQYF. Variable domain in full (rest from reference TRBV5-1 and TRBJ2-5): KAGVTQTPRYLIKTRGQQVTLSCSPISGHRSVSWYQQTPGQGLQFLFEYFSETQRNKGNFPGRFSGRQFSNSRSEMNVSTLELGDSALYLCASSLGPTRGAYQETQYFGPGTRLLVL.